The present TCR beta chain was sequenced within a study of cytomegalovirus exposure and HLA in healthy donors. Study-wide results and caveats: Most TCR sequences proved rare, with some public TCRs found in many donors. About 87% or about 30% of the time was how often most TCR beta V segments were productive, according to an earlier analysis. A classifier reportedly called cytomegalovirus status with high sensitivity and specificity.

With 60 Vbeta and 13 Jbeta primers, the PCR was carried out. Produced via immunoSEQ multiplex PCR; TCRdb's table is partial and in-frame only. Of about 200,000 clones listed, about four fifths are singletons. The CDR3 consists of 16 residues. The germline V gene has CDR1 SGHRS and CDR2 YFSETQ. V was clipped by 0 bases and J by 4 bases; unmatched bases: 5. As regards this clone: What it binds is not known.

The V gene is TRBV5-1, the J gene TRBJ2-2; 8 bases match TRBD1. This sequence was found in a man aged 25-45 years in good health and CMV-seronegative. The specimen sequenced was PBMCs. Here the CDR3 DNA reads TGCGCCAGCAGCTTGGGACGGACAGGGCTCACCGGGGAGCTGTTTTTT. It translates to CASSLGRTGLTGELFF.